This T cell receptor beta chain was obtained from a study of T cells after posttransplantation cyclophosphamide. This CDR3 has 14 amino acids. Germline V lookup: CDR1 WSHSY, CDR2 SAAADI. The J segment lost 5 bases and the V segment lost 8 bases, leaving 6 bases of the junction unmatched. Study-wide results and caveats: TRB overlap between skin or GI tissue T cells and blood was limited.

Some clones are missing from TCRdb's copy, which holds only in-frame ones; the method was immunoSEQ multiplex PCR. Here the sample spans more than 4,000 clones, about 73% being singletons. Points on this clone: Its antigen is not identified.

Control samples came 1 year after myeloablative marrow transplants with methotrexate plus calcineurin inhibitor. The origin of this receptor is a female patient aged 50-59 years who received an allogeneic stem cell transplant from an unrelated donor, was CMV-positive, and had acute and chronic GVHD. Some T cells could come from the graft donor. This specimen was PBMCs, taken roughly 340 days after allogeneic stem cell transplant with calcineurin inhibitor and methotrexate. The chain recombines TRBV10-2 with TRBJ2-5; 12 bases fit TRBD2. The CDR3 coding sequence is TGCGCCAGCCAACACGGACTAGCGGGGGAGACCCAGTACTTC. Translated: CASQHGLAGETQYF.